This T cell receptor (beta chain) was documented in a study of control samples from healthy donors and cancer patients. V was pared by 0 bases and J by 5 bases, with 10 bases of the junction left unmatched. Germline V CDR1 and CDR2: LGHNT, FRNRAP. This CDR3 contains 19 residues. Assay used: immunoSEQ multiplex PCR; TCRdb lists only in-frame clones, some missing. The table includes about 61,000 clones, roughly 90% detected once. The sample taken for sequencing was PBMCs. J is TRBJ2-5 and V is TRBV12-5; 15 bases match TRBD2. This TCR came from a man aged 60 to 75 with colorectal cancer. This CDR3 is CASGLVLRGLAGGRETQYF. The CDR3 DNA sequence: TGTGCTAGTGGTTTGGTACTAAGGGGACTAGCGGGGGGCCGGGAGACCCAGTACTTC. The full variable domain, with the rest looked up from reference TRBV12-5 and TRBJ2-5, is DARVTQTPRHKVTEMGQEVTMRCQPILGHNTVFWYRQTMMQGLELLAYFRNRAPLDDSGMPKDRFSAEMPDATLATLKIQPSEPRDSAVYFCASGLVLRGLAGGRETQYFGPGTRLLVL.